The TCR beta chain described here comes from a study of shared clonotypes between healthy human individuals. The CDR3 is 16 amino acids. V was trimmed by 4 bases and J by 2 bases, leaving 16 bases between them. Looked up from germline, CDR1 is SGHTA and CDR2 is FQGTGA. A word on this clone: Its target is not known.

The assay was immunoSEQ multiplex PCR, and TCRdb's table has in-frame clones only and misses some. The data contain about 2.5 million clones, approximately 90% of them singletons. General study results and limits: Larger estimated richness was generally seen in naive subsets than in memory subsets. Depth of sequencing was expected to influence donor clonotype sharing.

The material sequenced was naive CD4+ T cells from PBMCs. This sample's subset: CD45RA+ positively selected. The chain employs TRBV7-3 and TRBJ2-3; D might be TRBD1 or TRBD2, each matching 6 bases. This receptor was taken from a man aged 18 to 29 in good health. Some clones in this sample may be carry-over from other donors' samples. The CDR3 coding sequence is TGTGCCAGCAGCTCCCTCCCAAGGGGGGTCACAGATACGCAGTATTTT. This codes for CASSSLPRGVTDTQYF.